The clone carrying this T cell receptor beta chain was seen more than once but under ten times. Its cognate antigen is unknown. The graft tissue was processed, and this released both intraepithelial and lamina propria lymphocytes. The data derive from a study of graft-versus-host responses after intestinal transplantation. The overall study: The transplants performed in recipients were multivisceral, liver-intestinal, or isolated intestinal. For two to three years after anti-thymocyte globulin induction, all recipients took tacrolimus and steroids. Findings and limits, study-wide: Allografts of one patient group, those with graft-donor T cell macrochimerism, had high graft-versus-host to host-versus-graft clonal ratios. Investigators detected GvH clones in recipient marrow, with some emerging earlier in ileum or blood.

Here immunoSEQ multiplex PCR was the method, and the copy in TCRdb shows in-frame clones only, minus some. Here the sample spans approximately 3,500 clones, roughly 74% being singletons. The specimen comprised ileum tissue, sampled roughly 5 and 7 days after intestinal transplantation. This sequence was found in a human patient who received an intestinal transplant, so some T cells may come from the graft donor.

CDR3 sequence reads: CASSLEQGAGQPQHF. CDR3 nucleotides: TGTGCCAGCAGCTTAGAACAGGGGGCAGGACAGCCCCAGCATTTT. The V call is TRBV7-6, the J call TRBJ1-5; TRBD1 agrees at 9 bases. Germline assignment: CDR1 SGHVS and CDR2 FNYEAQ. The CDR3 has 15 residues. Trimming at V came to 1 base and at J to 7 bases, leaving 5 bases not matched to a gene.